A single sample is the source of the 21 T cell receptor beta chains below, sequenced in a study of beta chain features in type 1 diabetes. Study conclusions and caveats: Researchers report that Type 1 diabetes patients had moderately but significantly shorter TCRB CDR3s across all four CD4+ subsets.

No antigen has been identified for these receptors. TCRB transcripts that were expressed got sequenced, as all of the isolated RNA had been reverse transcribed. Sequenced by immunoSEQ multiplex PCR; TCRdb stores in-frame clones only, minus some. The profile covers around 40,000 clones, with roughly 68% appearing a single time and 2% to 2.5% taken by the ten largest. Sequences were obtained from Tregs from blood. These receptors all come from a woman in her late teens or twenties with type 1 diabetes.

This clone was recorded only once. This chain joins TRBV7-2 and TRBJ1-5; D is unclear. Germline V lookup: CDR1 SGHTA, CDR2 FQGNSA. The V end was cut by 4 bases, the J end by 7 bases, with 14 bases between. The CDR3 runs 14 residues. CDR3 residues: CASSSGPSGQPQHF. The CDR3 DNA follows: TGTGCCAGCAGCTCAGGACCCTCGGGACAGCCCCAGCATTTT. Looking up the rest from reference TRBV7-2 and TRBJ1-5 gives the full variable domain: GAGVSQSPSNKVTEKGKDVELRCDPISGHTALYWYRQSLGQGLEFLIYFQGNSAPDKSGLPSDRFSAERTGGSVSTLTIQRTQQEDSAVYLCASSSGPSGQPQHFGDGTRLSIL.

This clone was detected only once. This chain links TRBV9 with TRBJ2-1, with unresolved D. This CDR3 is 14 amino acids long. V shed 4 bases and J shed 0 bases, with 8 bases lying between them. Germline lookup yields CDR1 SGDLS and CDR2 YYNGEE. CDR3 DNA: TGTGCCAGCAGCCCCAGGTCCTCCTACAATGAGCAGTTCTTC. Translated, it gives CASSPRSSYNEQFF. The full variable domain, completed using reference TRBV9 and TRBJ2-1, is DSGVTQTPKHLITATGQRVTLRCSPRSGDLSVYWYQQSLDQGLQFLIQYYNGEERAKGNILERFSAQQFPDLHSELNLSSLELGDSALYFCASSPRSSYNEQFFGPGTRLTVL.

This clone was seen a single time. The CDR3 here is CASSPYGATNSPLHF. The CDR3 nucleotides read TGTGCCAGCAGCCCCTATGGAGCCACAAATTCACCCCTCCACTTT. This chain links TRBV14 with TRBJ1-6; D unclear. The CDR3 is 15 amino acids. The V end was cut by 4 bases, the J end by 7 bases, with 14 bases between. Germline V gives CDR1 SGHDN, CDR2 FVKESK.

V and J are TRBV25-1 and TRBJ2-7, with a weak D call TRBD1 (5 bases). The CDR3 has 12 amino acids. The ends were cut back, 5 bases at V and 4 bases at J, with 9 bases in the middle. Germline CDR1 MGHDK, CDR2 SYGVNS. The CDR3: CASSRQGYEQYF. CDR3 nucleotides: TGTGCCAGCAGTCGGCAGGGTTACGAGCAGTACTTC.

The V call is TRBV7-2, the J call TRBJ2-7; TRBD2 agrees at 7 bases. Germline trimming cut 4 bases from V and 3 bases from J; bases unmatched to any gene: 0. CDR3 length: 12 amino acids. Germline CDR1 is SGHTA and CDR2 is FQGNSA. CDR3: CASSWDYYEQYF. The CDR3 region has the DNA TGTGCCAGCAGCTGGGACTACTACGAGCAGTACTTC. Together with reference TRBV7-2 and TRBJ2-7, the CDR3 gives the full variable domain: GAGVSQSPSNKVTEKGKDVELRCDPISGHTALYWYRQSLGQGLEFLIYFQGNSAPDKSGLPSDRFSAERTGGSVSTLTIQRTQQEDSAVYLCASSWDYYEQYFGPGTRLTVT.

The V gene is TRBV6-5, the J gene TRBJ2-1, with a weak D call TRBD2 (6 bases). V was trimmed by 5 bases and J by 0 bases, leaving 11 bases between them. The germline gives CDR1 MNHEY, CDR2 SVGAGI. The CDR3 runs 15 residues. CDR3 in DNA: TGTGCCAGCAGTATTACGGGACTCTCCTACAATGAGCAGTTCTTC. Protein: CASSITGLSYNEQFF.

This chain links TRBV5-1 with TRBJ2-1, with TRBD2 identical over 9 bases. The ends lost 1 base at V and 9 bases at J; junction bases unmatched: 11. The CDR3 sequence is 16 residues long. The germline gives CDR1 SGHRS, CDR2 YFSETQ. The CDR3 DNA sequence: TGCGCCAGCAGCTTGTTCGGGACTAGCTCGGGAGGTGAGCAGTTCTTC. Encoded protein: CASSLFGTSSGGEQFF.

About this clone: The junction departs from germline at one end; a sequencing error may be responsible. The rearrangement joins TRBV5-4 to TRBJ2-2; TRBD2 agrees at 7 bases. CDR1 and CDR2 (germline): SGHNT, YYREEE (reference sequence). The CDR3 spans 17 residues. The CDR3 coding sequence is TGCGCCAGCAGCCAAGACTTTCTAGCGGCGAACACCGGGGAGCTGTTTTTT. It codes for CASSQDFLAANTGELFF.

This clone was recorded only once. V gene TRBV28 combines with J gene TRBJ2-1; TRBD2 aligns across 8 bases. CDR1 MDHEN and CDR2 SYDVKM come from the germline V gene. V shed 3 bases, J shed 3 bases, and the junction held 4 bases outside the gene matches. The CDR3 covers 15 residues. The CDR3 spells CASSFLSGSYNEQFF. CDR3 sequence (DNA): TGTGCCAGCAGTTTTCTCAGCGGGAGCTACAATGAGCAGTTCTTC.

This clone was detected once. The CDR3 DNA reads as TGTGCCAGCAGTTTGGAGGGACACTATGGCTACACCTTC. Translated, it gives CASSLEGHYGYTF. The chain employs TRBV27 and TRBJ1-2; D is perhaps TRBD1 (5 bases). Germline CDR1 reads MNHEY; CDR2 reads SMNVEV (reference sequence). Trimming took off 3 bases at V and 3 bases at J, with 8 bases between the two ends. CDR3 length equals 13 residues.

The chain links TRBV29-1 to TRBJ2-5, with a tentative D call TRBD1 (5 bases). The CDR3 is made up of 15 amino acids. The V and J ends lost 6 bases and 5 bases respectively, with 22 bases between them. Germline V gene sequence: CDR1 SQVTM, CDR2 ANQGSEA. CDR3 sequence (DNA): TGCAGCGTCGGAATAGGGGTGTCGGGTTCGGAGACCCAGTACTTC. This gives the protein CSVGIGVSGSETQYF.

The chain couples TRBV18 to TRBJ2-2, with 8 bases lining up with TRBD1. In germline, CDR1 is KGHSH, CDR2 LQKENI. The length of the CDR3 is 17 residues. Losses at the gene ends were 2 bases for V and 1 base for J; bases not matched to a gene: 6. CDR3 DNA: TGTGCCAGCTCACCATCGGGCAGGGGGCTGAACACCGGGGAGCTGTTTTTT. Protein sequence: CASSPSGRGLNTGELFF.

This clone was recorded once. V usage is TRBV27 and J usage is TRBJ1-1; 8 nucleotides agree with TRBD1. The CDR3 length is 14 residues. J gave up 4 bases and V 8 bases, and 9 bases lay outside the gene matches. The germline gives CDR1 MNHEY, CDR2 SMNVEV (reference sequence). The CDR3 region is CASQTRTGSTEAFF. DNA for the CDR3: TGTGCCAGCCAAACACGGACAGGGAGCACTGAAGCTTTCTTT.

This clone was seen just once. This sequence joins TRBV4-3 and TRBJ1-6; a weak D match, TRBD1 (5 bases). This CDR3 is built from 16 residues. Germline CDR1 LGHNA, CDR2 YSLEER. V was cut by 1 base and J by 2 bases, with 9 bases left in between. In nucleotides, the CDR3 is TGCGCCAGCAGCCAAGCATGGGGCACCTATAATTCACCCCTCCACTTT. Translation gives CASSQAWGTYNSPLHF.

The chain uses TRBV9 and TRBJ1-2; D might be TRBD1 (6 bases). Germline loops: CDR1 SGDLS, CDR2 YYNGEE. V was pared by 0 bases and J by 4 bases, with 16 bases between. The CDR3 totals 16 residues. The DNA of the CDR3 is TGTGCCAGCAGCGTAGGGGGATTGAGGACAGCCTATGGCTACACCTTC. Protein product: CASSVGGLRTAYGYTF.

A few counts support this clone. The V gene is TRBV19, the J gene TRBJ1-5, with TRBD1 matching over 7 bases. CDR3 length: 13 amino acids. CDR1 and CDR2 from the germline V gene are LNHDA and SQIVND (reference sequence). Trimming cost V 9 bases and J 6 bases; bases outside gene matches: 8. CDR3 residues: CASRTGGVQPQHF. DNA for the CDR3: TGTGCCAGCAGGACAGGAGGGGTTCAGCCCCAGCATTTT.

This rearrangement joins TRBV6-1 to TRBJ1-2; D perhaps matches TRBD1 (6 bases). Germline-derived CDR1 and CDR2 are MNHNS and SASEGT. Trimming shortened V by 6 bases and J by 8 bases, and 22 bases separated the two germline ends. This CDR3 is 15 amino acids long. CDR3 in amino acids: CASRDTGHQPRGYTF. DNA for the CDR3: TGTGCCAGCAGGGATACAGGGCATCAACCTAGGGGCTACACCTTC.

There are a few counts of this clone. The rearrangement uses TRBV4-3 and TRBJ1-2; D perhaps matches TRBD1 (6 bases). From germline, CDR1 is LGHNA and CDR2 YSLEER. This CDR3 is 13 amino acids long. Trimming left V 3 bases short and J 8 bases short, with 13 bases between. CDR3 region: CASSHKGGEGYTF. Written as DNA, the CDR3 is TGCGCCAGCAGCCATAAAGGGGGTGAAGGCTACACCTTC.

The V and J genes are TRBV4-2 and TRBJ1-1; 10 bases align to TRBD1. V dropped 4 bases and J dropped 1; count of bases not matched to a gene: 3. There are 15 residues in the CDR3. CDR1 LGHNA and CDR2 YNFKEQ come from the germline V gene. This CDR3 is CASSLRTGGNTEAFF. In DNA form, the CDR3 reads TGTGCCAGCAGCCTTAGGACAGGGGGGAACACTGAAGCTTTCTTT.

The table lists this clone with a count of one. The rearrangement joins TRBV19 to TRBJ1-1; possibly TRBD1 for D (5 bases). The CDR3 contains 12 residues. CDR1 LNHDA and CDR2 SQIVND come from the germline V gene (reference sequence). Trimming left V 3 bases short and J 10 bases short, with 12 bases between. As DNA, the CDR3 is TGTGCCAGTAGTATGCGACAGAGGAGAGCTTTCTTT. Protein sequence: CASSMRQRRAFF. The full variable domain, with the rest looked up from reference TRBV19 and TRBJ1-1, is DGGITQSPKYLFRKEGQNVTLSCEQNLNHDAMYWYRQDPGQGLRLIYYSQIVNDFQKGDIAEGYSVSREKKESFPLTVTSAQKNPTAFYLCASSMRQRRAFFGQGTRLTVV.

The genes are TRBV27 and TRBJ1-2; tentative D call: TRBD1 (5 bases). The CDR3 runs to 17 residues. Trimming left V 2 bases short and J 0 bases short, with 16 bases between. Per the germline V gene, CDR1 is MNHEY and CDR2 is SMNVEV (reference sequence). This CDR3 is CASSLEATGGTNYGYTF. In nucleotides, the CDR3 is TGTGCCAGCAGTTTAGAGGCCACGGGGGGGACTAACTATGGCTACACCTTC.